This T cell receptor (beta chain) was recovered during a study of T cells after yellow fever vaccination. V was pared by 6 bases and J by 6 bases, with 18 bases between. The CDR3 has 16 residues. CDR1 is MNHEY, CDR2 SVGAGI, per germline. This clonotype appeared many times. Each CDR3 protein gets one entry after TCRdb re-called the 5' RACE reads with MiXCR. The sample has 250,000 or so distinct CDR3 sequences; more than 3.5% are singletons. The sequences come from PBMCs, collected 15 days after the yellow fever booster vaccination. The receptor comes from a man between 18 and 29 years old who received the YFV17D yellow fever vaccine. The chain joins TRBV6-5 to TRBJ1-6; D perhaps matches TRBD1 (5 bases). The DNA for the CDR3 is TGTGCCAGCAGATACGGGGCAGCCTCTCCTAATTCACCCCTCCACTTT. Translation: CASRYGAASPNSPLHF.